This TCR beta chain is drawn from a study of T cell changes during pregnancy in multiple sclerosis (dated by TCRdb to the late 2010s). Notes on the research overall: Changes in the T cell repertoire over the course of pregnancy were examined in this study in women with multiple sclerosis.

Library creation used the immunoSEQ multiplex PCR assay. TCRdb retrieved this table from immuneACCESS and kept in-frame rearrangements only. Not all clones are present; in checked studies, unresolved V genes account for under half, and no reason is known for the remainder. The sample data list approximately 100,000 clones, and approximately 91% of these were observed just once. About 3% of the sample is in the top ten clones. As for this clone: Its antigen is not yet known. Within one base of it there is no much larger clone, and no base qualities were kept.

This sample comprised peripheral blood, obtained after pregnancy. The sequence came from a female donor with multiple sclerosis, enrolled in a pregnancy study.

The CDR3 protein sequence reads: CASSAQGDIYQPQHF. The DNA sequence is as follows: TGTGCCAGCAGCGCCCAAGGGGACATTTATCAGCCCCAGCATTTT. The V gene is TRBV9 and the J gene is TRBJ1-5; matching of 6 bases hints at TRBD1 as the D gene. The CDR3 starts with the cysteine, ends with the phenylalanine, and has 15 residues. The kept DNA is CDR3 alone, 45 bases in frame from the first base. CDR1 and CDR2, per the germline V gene, are SGDLS and YYNGEE. The V end loses 3 bases and the J end loses 5 bases, and a stretch of 15 bases separates them. The full variable domain, with segments outside the CDR3 supplied by the reference TRBV9 and TRBJ1-5 proteins, appears as DSGVTQTPKHLITATGQRVTLRCSPRSGDLSVYWYQQSLDQGLQFLIQYYNGEERAKGNILERFSAQQFPDLHSELNLSSLELGDSALYFCASSAQGDIYQPQHFGDGTRLSIL.